The 31 T cell receptor beta chains below come from one sample, sequenced in a study of T-cell reconstitution after alpha-beta-depleted transplantation in children. Construction of the TCRbeta library involved unique molecular identifiers. TCRdb called the PCR reads again in MiXCR, with one record for every CDR3 protein. The table records approximately 980,000 distinct CDR3 sequences, roughly 29% of them present only once. Sequencing was performed on PBMCs, mostly from graft donor cells, taken 360 days after TCRalphabeta/CD19-depleted stem cell transplant. All receptors derive from a boy younger than two who had a stem cell transplant for SCID, so the T cells may come from the graft donor.

The genes are TRBV5-6 and TRBJ2-5, with unresolved D. Trimming left V 4 bases short and J 3 bases short, with 10 bases between. Germline-derived CDR1 and CDR2 are SGHDT and YYEEEE. This CDR3 is 13 amino acids long. DNA for the CDR3: TGTGCCAGCAGCGACCTACAGAAAGAGACCCAGTACTTC. This translates into CASSDLQKETQYF.

This clonotype was counted only a few times. The chain has TRBV28 and TRBJ1-5, with 11 bases lining up with TRBD1. Germline V gene lookup returns CDR1 MDHEN and CDR2 SYDVKM. This CDR3 has 15 residues. V was pared by 3 bases and J by 5 bases, with 3 bases of the junction left unmatched. CDR3 nucleotide sequence: TGTGCCAGCAGTTTTTGGACAGGGGGCCATCAGCCCCAGCATTTT. Its translation: CASSFWTGGHQPQHF.

The CDR3 region has the DNA TGTGCCAGCAGCTTCGACGGCCGTTCGGGCGAGCAGTACTTC. The encoded protein is CASSFDGRSGEQYF. This sequence joins TRBV5-4 and TRBJ2-7; D not certain. In germline, CDR1 is SGHNT, CDR2 YYREEE (reference sequence). V lost 2 bases to trimming and J lost 6 bases, with 15 bases between them. The CDR3 sequence is 14 residues long.

The chain employs TRBV28 and TRBJ2-3, with 9 bases that match TRBD2. The V and J ends lost 10 bases and 6 bases, in that order; junction bases with no gene match: 23. CDR1 and CDR2 from the germline V gene are MDHEN and SYDVKM. This CDR3 contains 18 residues. CDR3 amino acids: CATKPLAGGPSLVDTQYF. CDR3 in DNA: TGTGCCACCAAACCCCTTGCGGGGGGGCCTTCTCTTGTCGATACGCAGTATTTT.

V is TRBV29-1 and J is TRBJ1-2, with D perhaps TRBD1 (5 bases). Germline V gene sequence: CDR1 SQVTM, CDR2 ANQGSEA. V dropped 4 bases and J dropped 4 bases, with 16 bases sitting between them. CDR3 length: 14 residues. DNA for the CDR3: TGCAGCGTTGCTTGGGGGGGACTCTCCTATGGCTACACCTTC. Protein product: CSVAWGGLSYGYTF.

The V gene is TRBV10-3, the J gene TRBJ2-5, with TRBD2 matching 10 bases. Germline V lookup: CDR1 ENHRY, CDR2 SYGVKD. CDR3 length equals 15 residues. V lost 6 bases, J lost 2 bases, and 6 bases stayed unmatched. The CDR3 spells CAISRGLAEQETQYF. In DNA, the CDR3 is TGTGCCATCAGCCGCGGACTAGCGGAACAAGAGACCCAGTACTTC.

The table lists this clonotype with a few counts. The chain employs TRBV3-1 and TRBJ1-2; 7 nucleotides agree with TRBD1. CDR3 length: 14 residues. The germline CDR1 and CDR2 sequences are LGHDT and YNNKEL (reference sequence). The trim removed 3 bases at V and 8 bases at J, leaving 9 bases unmatched. Written as DNA, the CDR3 is TGTGCCAGCAGCCAGGCCGACAGGGTAGGAGGCTACACCTTC. It translates to CASSQADRVGGYTF.

The rearrangement uses TRBV5-1 and TRBJ1-2, with D unresolved. V dropped 0 bases and J dropped 6 bases, with 15 bases sitting between them. Per the germline V gene, CDR1 is SGHRS and CDR2 is YFSETQ. This CDR3 has 15 residues. CDR3 DNA sequence: TGCGCCAGCAGCTTGGGGAGGTTTCGGTACAATGGCTACACCTTC. Amino acid sequence: CASSLGRFRYNGYTF. Full variable domain (remainder filled in from reference TRBV5-1 and TRBJ1-2): KAGVTQTPRYLIKTRGQQVTLSCSPISGHRSVSWYQQTPGQGLQFLFEYFSETQRNKGNFPGRFSGRQFSNSRSEMNVSTLELGDSALYLCASSLGRFRYNGYTFGSGTRLTVV.

This clonotype has a handful of counts. The chain employs TRBV9 and TRBJ1-1; no definite D call. Germline CDR1 and CDR2: SGDLS and YYNGEE. V gave up 0 bases and J gave up 0 bases, with 6 bases separating them. CDR3 size: 14 residues. CDR3 DNA sequence: TGTGCCAGCAGCGTAGTCCCACTGAACACTGAAGCTTTCTTT. It is translated as CASSVVPLNTEAFF. Based on the CDR3 plus reference TRBV9 and TRBJ1-1, the full variable domain is DSGVTQTPKHLITATGQRVTLRCSPRSGDLSVYWYQQSLDQGLQFLIQYYNGEERAKGNILERFSAQQFPDLHSELNLSSLELGDSALYFCASSVVPLNTEAFFGQGTRLTVV.

The V call is TRBV6-5, the J call TRBJ1-1; D gene uncertain. This CDR3 is 15 amino acids long. Germline loops: CDR1 MNHEY, CDR2 SVGAGI. Trimming removed 2 bases at V and 0 bases at J, with 10 bases between. The CDR3 region is CASSYGTYMNTEAFF. DNA of the CDR3: TGTGCCAGCAGTTACGGCACGTACATGAACACTGAAGCTTTCTTT.

This clonotype has at least ten counts. The chain has TRBV5-1 and TRBJ2-2; 7 bases map to TRBD2. Germline values: CDR1 SGHRS, CDR2 YFSETQ. J gave up 3 bases and V 4 bases, and 9 bases lay outside the gene matches. CDR3 length: 16 residues. The CDR3 DNA reads as TGCGCCAGCAGCCCCCCTCTGGGGAGGGACACCGGGGAGCTGTTTTTT. Amino acids: CASSPPLGRDTGELFF.

The V gene is TRBV5-1, the J gene TRBJ1-3; tentatively, D is TRBD1 (5 bases). The germline V and J ends were trimmed by 3 bases and 0 bases, with 13 bases remaining between them. This CDR3 has 16 amino acids. Germline V gene lookup returns CDR1 SGHRS and CDR2 YFSETQ. DNA for the CDR3: TGCGCCAGCAGCTACACAGGTGGGGGCTCTGGAAACACCATATATTTT. As protein: CASSYTGGGSGNTIYF.

The J gene is TRBJ2-2, the V gene TRBV20-1, with D perhaps matching TRBD1 (6 bases). Germline CDR1 is DFQATT and CDR2 is SNEGSKA (reference sequence). CDR3 length equals 17 residues. Between the trimmed V and J ends, which lost 2 bases and 6 bases, there was a span of 22 bases. The CDR3: CSARRPLGTQKPGELFF. In nucleotides, the CDR3 is TGCAGTGCTAGAAGACCCCTCGGGACACAAAAACCCGGGGAGCTGTTTTTT.

The rearrangement joins TRBV12-3 or TRBV12-4 to TRBJ2-3; D may match TRBD1 or TRBD2 (6 bases each). This CDR3 contains 16 residues. With 6 bases removed from V and 2 bases from J, the gap between germline ends came to 18 bases. The chain's CDR3 is CASSPHEGGHTDTQYF. The CDR3 DNA follows: TGTGCCAGCAGCCCCCATGAGGGGGGCCACACAGATACGCAGTATTTT.

A few counts support this clonotype. The chain combines TRBV12-3 or TRBV12-4 with TRBJ1-3; D remains unclear. With 1 base removed from V and 3 bases from J, the gap between germline ends came to 10 bases. The length of the CDR3 is 15 residues. The CDR3: CASSLGQRLGNTIYF. The CDR3 nucleotides read TGTGCCAGCAGTTTAGGACAACGTCTTGGAAACACCATATATTTT.

The rearrangement links TRBV3-1 to TRBJ1-2; possibly TRBD1 for D (5 bases). This CDR3 spans 14 amino acids. From germline, CDR1 is LGHDT and CDR2 YNNKEL (reference sequence). V was pared by 4 bases and J by 4 bases, with 13 bases between. The CDR3 bases are TGTGCCAGCAGCCCCCAGGGCTTATCCTATGGCTACACCTTC. It encodes CASSPQGLSYGYTF. The complete variable domain, with remaining parts taken from reference TRBV3-1 and TRBJ1-2, reads DTAVSQTPKYLVTQMGNDKSIKCEQNLGHDTMYWYKQDSKKFLKIMFSYNNKELIINETVPNRFSPKSPDKAHLNLHINSLELGDSAVYFCASSPQGLSYGYTFGSGTRLTVV.

The chain couples TRBV2 to TRBJ2-7, with TRBD1 matching 10 bases. CDR3 length: 14 amino acids. With 5 bases clipped from V and 2 bases from J, the junction kept 3 bases outside the gene matches. Looked up from germline, CDR1 is SNHLY and CDR2 is FYNNEI. CDR3 region: CASSTGQGTYEQYF. The CDR3 DNA sequence: TGTGCCAGCAGTACGGGACAGGGGACCTACGAGCAGTACTTC.

This chain connects TRBV5-1 to TRBJ1-1, with 8 bases lining up with TRBD1. CDR3 size: 14 residues. The germline V gene encodes CDR1 SGHRS and CDR2 YFSETQ. J lost 11 bases, V lost 0 bases, and 9 bases had no gene match. CDR3 region: CASSLGPSGGRAFF. In DNA form, the CDR3 reads TGCGCCAGCAGCTTGGGGCCCTCAGGGGGCCGGGCTTTCTTT.

This clonotype was detected ten times or more. J is TRBJ2-7 and V is TRBV3-1; 7 bases map to TRBD2. Germline V gene data show CDR1 as LGHDT and CDR2 as YNNKEL (reference sequence). V gave up 6 bases and J gave up 3 bases; unmatched junction bases: 11. This CDR3 has 15 amino acids. CDR3 region: CASRGGQTSIYEQYF. Written as DNA, the CDR3 is TGTGCCAGCAGGGGAGGGCAGACCTCTATCTACGAGCAGTACTTC.

The chain links TRBV5-5 to TRBJ2-1, with D hard to call. The CDR3 totals 13 residues. V gave up 2 bases and J gave up 10 bases, with 13 bases separating them. CDR1 and CDR2 from the germline V gene are SGHKS and YYEKEE (reference sequence). CDR3 sequence: CASSFTQPREQFF. For the CDR3, the DNA is TGTGCCAGCAGCTTTACGCAACCCAGGGAGCAGTTCTTC.

The rearrangement uses TRBV19 and TRBJ1-6; D remains unclear. This CDR3 comprises 15 residues. CDR1 LNHDA and CDR2 SQIVND come from the germline V gene (reference sequence). V dropped 6 bases and J dropped 10 bases, with 19 bases sitting between them. CDR3 in DNA: TGTGCCAGTAGGGACCCTATTTCGCCGGGATCACCCCTCCACTTT. Its translation: CASRDPISPGSPLHF.

This clonotype has more than one count but fewer than ten. The genes are TRBV10-3 and TRBJ2-7; D possibly corresponds to TRBD1 (5 bases). The V and J ends lost 0 bases and 7 bases respectively, with 13 bases between them. CDR1 and CDR2 from the germline V gene are ENHRY and SYGVKD. This CDR3 region has 14 residues. CDR3: CAISESARAWEQYF. In DNA form, the CDR3 reads TGTGCCATCAGTGAGTCGGCCAGGGCTTGGGAGCAGTACTTC.

The V and J genes are TRBV12-3 or TRBV12-4 and TRBJ2-7; no reliable D call. The V gene lost 0 bases and the J gene lost 9 bases, with 12 bases spanning the gap. This CDR3 has 13 amino acids. CDR3 nucleotide sequence: TGTGCCAGCAGTTTAGCTCCGGATGGTGTGCAGTACTTC. Protein: CASSLAPDGVQYF.

This rearrangement joins TRBV3-1 to TRBJ1-1; TRBD1 might be the D (6 bases). The germline V gene has CDR1 LGHDT and CDR2 YNNKEL (reference sequence). This CDR3 comprises 14 residues. The V end was cut by 4 bases, the J end by 1 base, with 10 bases between. The CDR3 here is CASSPGVQNTEAFF. DNA for the CDR3: TGTGCCAGCAGCCCAGGGGTCCAGAACACTGAAGCTTTCTTT.

The chain couples TRBV7-9 to TRBJ2-2; D gene unclear. The CDR3 loop spans 16 amino acids. CDR1 is SEHNR and CDR2 is FQNEAQ in the germline V gene (reference sequence). The V end lost 7 bases, the J end lost 1 base, and 16 bases lay between the germline ends. CDR3 in DNA: TGTGCCAGCACCCAACCAAGGACCTTGAACACCGGGGAGCTGTTTTTT. Amino acids: CASTQPRTLNTGELFF. Using reference TRBV7-9 and TRBJ2-2 for the parts outside the CDR3, the full variable domain is DTGVSQNPRHKITKRGQNVTFRCDPISEHNRLYWYRQTLGQGPEFLTYFQNEAQLEKSRLLSDRFSAERPKGSFSTLEIQRTEQGDSAMYLCASTQPRTLNTGELFFGEGSRLTVL.

This clonotype appeared a few times. The V call is TRBV3-1, the J call TRBJ2-3, with D possibly TRBD1 on 5 matching bases. V lost 0 bases and J 0 bases, leaving 10 bases between the germline ends. Germline assignment: CDR1 LGHDT and CDR2 YNNKEL (reference sequence). This CDR3 comprises 16 residues. The CDR3 protein is CASSQEGADSTDTQYF. The CDR3, as DNA: TGTGCCAGCAGCCAAGAAGGGGCGGACAGCACAGATACGCAGTATTTT.

Details on this clonotype: Just one base apart from a much larger clone, this may be a read error. J is TRBJ2-1 and V is TRBV24-1; D call uncertain. V lost 5 bases and J 4 bases, leaving 5 bases between the germline ends. CDR3 length: 12 amino acids. Per germline, CDR1 KGHDR and CDR2 SFDVKD. CDR3 residues: CATSGLYNEQFF. Written as DNA, the CDR3 is TGTGCCACCAGTGGTTTATACAATGAGCAGTTCTTC.

This clonotype was counted only a few times. The CDR3 loop is CASTARGQDFNEKLFF. The CDR3 DNA follows: TGTGCCAGCACCGCCCGGGGACAAGATTTTAATGAAAAACTGTTTTTT. This rearrangement joins TRBV6-2 or TRBV6-3 to TRBJ1-4, with D maybe TRBD1 (6 bases). The CDR3 contains 16 residues. Trimming removed 7 bases from V and 4 bases from J, with 19 bases in between. CDR1 and CDR2 from the germline V gene are MNHEY and SVGEGT.

CDR3 DNA sequence: TGTGCCAGCAGTGACCCCGGGACAGCGGAAATTGAAGCTTTCTTT. Encoded protein: CASSDPGTAEIEAFF. The chain couples TRBV25-1 to TRBJ1-1, with TRBD1 matching over 7 bases. This CDR3 is built from 15 residues. Germline CDR1 reads MGHDK; CDR2 reads SYGVNS. V lost 3 bases, J lost 7 bases, and 11 bases stayed unmatched.

The chain joins TRBV5-5 to TRBJ2-1; possibly TRBD1 or TRBD2 for D (5 bases each). CDR3 length: 13 residues. Trimming shortened V by 4 bases and J by 5 bases, and 10 bases separated the two germline ends. Germline V gene sequence: CDR1 SGHKS, CDR2 YYEKEE (reference sequence). This CDR3 reads CASSTGPDNEQFF. The DNA for the CDR3 is TGTGCCAGCAGCACGGGACCCGACAATGAGCAGTTCTTC.

This rearrangement joins TRBV12-3 or TRBV12-4 to TRBJ2-1; D call uncertain. V was cut by 6 bases and J by 7 bases, with 19 bases left in between. The CDR3 loop spans 15 amino acids. The CDR3, as DNA: TGTGCCAGCAGCAGCCCATGGCCCCGGATTAATGAGCAGTTCTTC. It codes for CASSSPWPRINEQFF.